This T cell receptor beta chain appears in the sequencing data of a study of T cells in Graves' hyperthyroidism and ophthalmopathy. Study observations and caveats: Stable hyperthyroidism and ophthalmopathy were separated using 13 V-J signatures.

Many counts were recorded for this clonotype. Antigen: not known. Amplification yielded TCR beta CDR3 regions, with RNA transcripts as the source. HTBI primers were the set used in a first-round RT-PCR of the TCR CDR3. One entry per CDR3 protein, called by TCRdb with MiXCR from the multiplex PCR reads. The profile covers some 620,000 distinct CDR3 sequences, with around 16% appearing a single time and 3.8% taken by the ten largest. The source material was blood. This TCR was sampled from a woman aged 30 to 39 with Graves' hyperthyroidism.

CDR3 coding DNA: TGTGCCAGCTCACAGGGTGGCTATGGCTACACCTTC. Amino acids: CASSQGGYGYTF. The chain employs TRBV3-1 and TRBJ1-2; TRBD1 might be the D (6 bases). Trimming removed 8 bases at V and 4 bases at J, with 11 bases between. The CDR3 runs 12 residues. Looked up from germline, CDR1 is LGHDT and CDR2 is YNNKEL (reference sequence).